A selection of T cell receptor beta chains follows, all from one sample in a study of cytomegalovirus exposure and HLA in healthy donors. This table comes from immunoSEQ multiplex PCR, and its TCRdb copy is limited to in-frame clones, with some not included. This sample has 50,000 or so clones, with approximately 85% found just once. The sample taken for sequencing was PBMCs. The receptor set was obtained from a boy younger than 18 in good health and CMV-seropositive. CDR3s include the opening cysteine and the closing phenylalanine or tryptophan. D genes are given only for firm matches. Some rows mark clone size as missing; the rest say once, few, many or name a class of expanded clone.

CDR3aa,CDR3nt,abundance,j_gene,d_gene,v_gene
CSVVRGFETQYF,TGCAGCGTTGTAAGGGGATTCGAGACCCAGTACTTC,-,TRBJ2-5,-,TRBV29-1
CASSLEGVNQPQHF,TGCGCCAGCAGCTTGGAAGGGGTGAATCAGCCCCAGCATTTT,-,TRBJ1-5,-,TRBV5-1
CASSDTGNTIYF,TGTGCCAGCAGTGACACAGGAAACACCATATATTTT,-,TRBJ1-3,-,TRBV6-1
CSSSLGSGGPGNTIYF,TGTTCCAGCAGCCTGGGGTCGGGGGGCCCTGGAAACACCATATATTTT,-,TRBJ1-3,-,TRBV7-9
CASSPSIGSHGYTF,TGTGCCAGCAGTCCCTCAATCGGGTCGCATGGCTACACCTTC,-,TRBJ1-2,-,TRBV6-1
CASSLGANYGYTF,TGTGCCAGCAGTCTAGGGGCTAACTATGGCTACACCTTC,-,TRBJ1-2,-,TRBV6-1
CASSPENQETQYF,TGCGCCAGCAGCCCGGAGAATCAAGAGACCCAGTACTTC,-,TRBJ2-5,-,TRBV5-1
CASSPGGQETQYF,TGTGCCAGCAGCCCAGGGGGACAAGAGACCCAGTACTTC,-,TRBJ2-5,TRBD1,TRBV7-3
CASSFYRDSGETQYF,TGCGCCAGCAGCTTCTACAGGGATTCCGGGGAGACCCAGTACTTC,-,TRBJ2-5,-,TRBV5-1
CASSPIRGGPFYEQYF,TGTGCCAGCAGTCCCATCCGCGGGGGGCCTTTCTACGAGCAGTACTTC,-,TRBJ2-7,TRBD2,TRBV27
CATSTQGLEQFF,TGTGCCACGTCAACGCAGGGATTGGAGCAGTTCTTC,-,TRBJ2-1,-,TRBV19
CATRGGTINEQFF,TGTGCGACCCGGGGGGGAACAATCAATGAGCAGTTCTTC,once,TRBJ2-1,TRBD2,TRBV19
CASSGPGTGINQPQHF,TGTGCCAGCAGTGGGCCCGGGACAGGGATCAATCAGCCCCAGCATTTT,-,TRBJ1-5,TRBD1,TRBV6-1